This T cell receptor (beta chain) was found in a study of CD8 T cells in ankylosing spondylitis. TCRdb itself ran the 5' RACE reads through MiXCR, one entry per CDR3 protein. Of 200,000 to 300,000 distinct CDR3 sequences listed, roughly 8.6% are singletons. This clonotype has ten or more counts. The trim removed 2 bases at V and 6 bases at J, leaving 7 bases unmatched. The CDR3 is 16 residues long. From germline, CDR1 is SEHNR and CDR2 FQNEAQ (reference sequence). Material for sequencing was blood, either unsorted or a sorted T cell fraction (not recorded which). V is TRBV7-9 and J is TRBJ2-1; TRBD1 matches 10 bases. The receptor was isolated from a male donor with ankylosing spondylitis or in good health (not recorded which). CDR3 DNA: TGTGCCAGCAGCTTATCTGGGACAGGGGCAATCAATGAGCAGTTCTTC. It codes for CASSLSGTGAINEQFF.